One sample yielded the 17 T cell receptor beta chains listed below, sequenced in a study of T cell responses to AZD1222 COVID-19 vaccine. TCRdb's table, derived via immunoSEQ multiplex PCR, lists solely in-frame clones and lacks some. Of more than 95,000 clones listed, about 87% were seen once; the top ten hold approximately 4%. The specimen comprised peripheral blood, sampled on day 0 of AZD1222 vaccination. Receptors were obtained from an adult in good health.

The chain uses TRBV5-1 and TRBJ2-1; 11 bases are shared with TRBD2. J lost 2 bases, V lost 6 bases, and 10 bases had no gene match. CDR1 SGHRS and CDR2 YFSETQ come from the germline V gene. This CDR3 spans 17 amino acids. CDR3: CASTILKTSGTYNEQFF. The CDR3 DNA sequence: TGCGCCAGCACTATTCTAAAGACTAGCGGGACCTACAATGAGCAGTTCTTC.

This clone appeared a single time. The chain links TRBV19 to TRBJ2-7; D unclear. Germline lookup yields CDR1 LNHDA and CDR2 SQIVND (reference sequence). The V and J ends lost 1 base and 1 base respectively, with 11 bases between them. The CDR3 covers 15 residues. Here the CDR3 reads CASSIAPERSYEQYF. The CDR3 DNA reads as TGTGCCAGTAGTATAGCCCCCGAGAGGTCCTACGAGCAGTACTTC.

This chain uses TRBV29-1 with TRBJ2-7; no clear D. The CDR3 contains 11 residues. Germline lookup yields CDR1 SQVTM and CDR2 ANQGSEA. V gave up 2 bases and J gave up 4 bases, with 6 bases separating them. The CDR3 here is CSVELRYEQYF. CDR3 nucleotide sequence: TGCAGCGTTGAATTGCGTTACGAGCAGTACTTC.

The chain is built from TRBV15 and TRBJ1-2; D is uncertain. The CDR3 is 12 residues long. V was trimmed by 3 bases and J by 6 bases, leaving 8 bases between them. CDR1 is LNHNV and CDR2 is YYDKDF in the germline V gene (reference sequence). This chain's CDR3 is CATSRTADGYTF. As DNA, the CDR3 is TGTGCCACCAGCAGGACGGCGGATGGCTACACCTTC.

The rearrangement links TRBV18 to TRBJ2-5, with 12 bases identical to TRBD2. The CDR3 spans 16 residues. Per the germline V gene, CDR1 is KGHSH and CDR2 is LQKENI. V lost 0 bases and J lost 1; bases outside the gene matches: 0. CDR3 amino acids: CASSPPLAGGQETQYF. The CDR3 coding sequence is TGTGCCAGCTCACCACCACTAGCGGGGGGCCAAGAGACCCAGTACTTC.

This clone is a singleton in its sample. The V gene is TRBV27, the J gene TRBJ1-4; D ambiguous. V lost 5 bases and J 4 bases, leaving 11 bases between the germline ends. Germline CDR1 reads MNHEY; CDR2 reads SMNVEV (reference sequence). The CDR3 is 14 amino acids. The CDR3 sequence: CASSLDGNNEKLFF. CDR3 nucleotide sequence: TGTGCCAGCAGTCTCGACGGAAATAATGAAAAACTGTTTTTT.

This chain connects TRBV2 to TRBJ2-2; D is uncertain. This CDR3 comprises 14 residues. V lost 6 bases and J 0 bases, leaving 8 bases between the germline ends. Looked up from germline, CDR1 is SNHLY and CDR2 is FYNNEI. The CDR3 bases are TGTGCCAGCAGACTCGACACGAACACCGGGGAGCTGTTTTTT. Amino acid sequence: CASRLDTNTGELFF.

The chain employs TRBV3-1 (or the pseudogene TRBV3-2) and TRBJ1-5; D is uncertain. Germline CDR1 is LGHDT and CDR2 is YNNKEL (reference sequence). This CDR3 region has 16 residues. The V gene lost 0 bases and the J gene lost 0 bases, with 9 bases spanning the gap. The CDR3 bases are TGTGCCAGCAGCCAAGATAAGGGCTATAGCAATCAGCCCCAGCATTTT. The encoded protein is CASSQDKGYSNQPQHF.

Written as DNA, the CDR3 is TGTGCCAGCAGCGACCCGGGACAGGGAGCCTATGGCTACACCTTC. It is translated as CASSDPGQGAYGYTF. The chain carries TRBV9 and TRBJ1-2; 9 nucleotides line up with TRBD1. CDR1 SGDLS and CDR2 YYNGEE come from the germline V gene. The CDR3 has 15 residues. The J segment lost 4 bases and the V segment lost 3 bases, leaving 7 bases of the junction unmatched.

This clone has just a few counts. V and J are TRBV5-1 and TRBJ1-1, with 8 bases that match TRBD1. Germline assignment: CDR1 SGHRS and CDR2 YFSETQ. The CDR3 spans 17 residues. V dropped 0 bases and J dropped 4; count of bases not matched to a gene: 11. The CDR3 here is CASSLAQTTGGSTEAFF. In DNA form, the CDR3 reads TGCGCCAGCAGCTTGGCCCAGACAACAGGGGGTAGCACTGAAGCTTTCTTT.

The V call is TRBV28, the J call TRBJ1-3; 10 bases align to TRBD1. The CDR3 extends over 13 amino acids. Germline V gives CDR1 MDHEN, CDR2 SYDVKM. V lost 6 bases to trimming and J lost 7 bases; unmatched junction nucleotides: 3. CDR3 region: CASRRQGANTIYF. The DNA of the CDR3 is TGTGCCAGCAGGCGACAGGGGGCGAACACCATATATTTT. Supplemented by reference TRBV28 and TRBJ1-3, the full variable domain reads DVKVTQSSRYLVKRTGEKVFLECVQDMDHENMFWYRQDPGLGLRLIYFSYDVKMKEKGDIPEGYSVSREKKERFSLILESASTNQTSMYLCASRRQGANTIYFGEGSWLTVV.

The chain uses TRBV20-1 and TRBJ1-1, with D possibly being TRBD1 (5 bases). V was trimmed by 3 bases and J by 1 base, leaving 12 bases between them. In germline, CDR1 is DFQATT, CDR2 SNEGSKA (reference sequence). The CDR3 is made up of 14 amino acids. The CDR3 sequence: CSASIPGKNTEAFF. The CDR3 DNA is TGCAGTGCTAGTATACCAGGGAAGAACACTGAAGCTTTCTTT.

J is TRBJ1-1 and V is TRBV2, with unresolved D. CDR3 length: 11 amino acids. The V and J ends lost 4 bases and 3 bases respectively, with 3 bases between them. CDR1 and CDR2 from the germline V gene are SNHLY and FYNNEI. CDR3 amino acids: CASSGYTEAFF. The CDR3 DNA sequence: TGTGCCAGCAGTGGATACACTGAAGCTTTCTTT.

The chain couples TRBV30 to TRBJ2-7, with D unclear. CDR3 length: 11 residues. V was clipped by 2 bases and J by 5 bases, with 7 bases between them. The germline gives CDR1 GTSNPN, CDR2 SVGIG (reference sequence). Here the CDR3 reads CAWSLTDEQYF. DNA of the CDR3: TGTGCCTGGAGTCTTACAGACGAGCAGTACTTC.

This chain joins TRBV2 and TRBJ1-2, with 10 bases aligning to TRBD1. The ends lost 0 bases at V and 7 bases at J; junction bases unmatched: 2. Germline lookup yields CDR1 SNHLY and CDR2 FYNNEI. CDR3 size: 14 residues. In DNA, the CDR3 is TGTGCCAGCAGTGAAGCTGGGACAGGGGTTGGCTACACCTTC. Translated: CASSEAGTGVGYTF.

This chain connects TRBV12-3 or TRBV12-4 to TRBJ2-7, with D perhaps TRBD2 (6 bases). The V end lost 6 bases, the J end lost 2 bases, and 11 bases lay between the germline ends. This CDR3 region has 13 residues. Written as DNA, the CDR3 is TGTGCCAGCAGCTGGGACTCCGCCTACGAGCAGTACTTC. Encoded protein: CASSWDSAYEQYF.

The chain links TRBV18 to TRBJ1-1; D is unclear. CDR1 and CDR2 (germline): KGHSH, LQKENI. The CDR3 extends over 13 amino acids. V was shortened by 5 bases and J by 1 base, with 8 bases between the two germline ends. This CDR3 is CASSTTRNTEAFF. CDR3 bases: TGTGCCAGCTCAACTACAAGGAACACTGAAGCTTTCTTT.